The TCR beta chain under discussion was sequenced for a study of control samples from healthy donors and cancer patients. Germline loops: CDR1 LGHNA, CDR2 YSLEER. Trimming removed 0 bases from V and 11 bases from J; junction bases left unmatched: 16. This CDR3 spans 16 amino acids. This clone has only one observation. Profiling relied on immunoSEQ multiplex PCR, and the TCRdb table lists in-frame clones only, not all of them. The sample includes 65,000 to 80,000 clones, 85% to 90% of them seen just once. The V and J genes are TRBV4-3 and TRBJ2-7; 7 bases map to TRBD1. This clonotype was sampled from a woman aged 60-70 years with head and neck cancer. What was sequenced was PBMCs. CDR3 sequence reads: CASSQDMARGSGVEYF. The CDR3 DNA reads TGCGCCAGCAGCCAAGATATGGCCAGGGGGTCCGGAGTTGAGTACTTC.